Listed here is a single TCR beta chain. The data were produced by immunoSEQ multiplex PCR, yet TCRdb's version contains in-frame clones alone and is incomplete. The sample gives 50,000 to 75,000 clones, about 70% of which show up once; less than 20% is in the top ten. The data derive from a study of blood T cell repertoires in COVID-19. About the study: Samples representing acute and convalescent COVID-19 were sourced from the United States, Italy and Spain. PBMCs, B-cell-depleted T cells, or T cells were the source of the cDNA or gDNA that made up the material.

This CDR3 region has 15 residues. The germline CDR1 and CDR2 sequences are SEHNR and FQNEAQ (reference sequence). V was pared by 6 bases and J by 0 bases, with 3 bases of the junction left unmatched. Sequences were obtained from peripheral blood. V is TRBV7-9 and J is TRBJ1-5; 9 nucleotides agree with TRBD1. The receptor's source is a woman aged 45-59 years with active or convalescent COVID-19. CDR3 DNA sequence: TGTGCCAGCAGTCCGACAGGGGGTAGCAATCAGCCCCAGCATTTT. This sequence encodes CASSPTGGSNQPQHF.